This TCR beta chain appears in the sequencing data of a study of T cell repertoires in cytomegalovirus infection. Whole-study context: Selected CMV epitopes included recently identified HLA-C-restricted ones as well as well-studied HLA-B-restricted ones. The public TCR beta signatures pointed to both CMV infection and matching HLA type. Study results and limitations: Clonotypes of TCR beta that were HLA-C-restricted and CMV-specific dominated the ex vivo response.

TCRdb called the reads again in MiXCR, with one record for every CDR3 protein. The sample includes around 100,000 distinct CDR3 sequences, roughly 40% of them seen just once. In this sample, this clonotype turned up many times. Its antigen is not identified. The germline V gene encodes CDR1 SNHLY and CDR2 FYNNEI. The CDR3 covers 12 residues. V dropped 6 bases and J dropped 2; count of bases not matched to a gene: 0. This sequence was found in a human donor in good health (CMV status not recorded). Some clones in this sample may be carry-over from other donors' samples. Sequencing was performed on CD8+ T cells from cultured PBMCs, taken from culture after CMV antigen stimulation. This sequence joins TRBV2 and TRBJ1-1, with 7 bases lining up with TRBD1. The DNA of the CDR3 is TGTGCCAGCAGAGGGGGCAACACTGAAGCTTTCTTT. It is translated as CASRGGNTEAFF.